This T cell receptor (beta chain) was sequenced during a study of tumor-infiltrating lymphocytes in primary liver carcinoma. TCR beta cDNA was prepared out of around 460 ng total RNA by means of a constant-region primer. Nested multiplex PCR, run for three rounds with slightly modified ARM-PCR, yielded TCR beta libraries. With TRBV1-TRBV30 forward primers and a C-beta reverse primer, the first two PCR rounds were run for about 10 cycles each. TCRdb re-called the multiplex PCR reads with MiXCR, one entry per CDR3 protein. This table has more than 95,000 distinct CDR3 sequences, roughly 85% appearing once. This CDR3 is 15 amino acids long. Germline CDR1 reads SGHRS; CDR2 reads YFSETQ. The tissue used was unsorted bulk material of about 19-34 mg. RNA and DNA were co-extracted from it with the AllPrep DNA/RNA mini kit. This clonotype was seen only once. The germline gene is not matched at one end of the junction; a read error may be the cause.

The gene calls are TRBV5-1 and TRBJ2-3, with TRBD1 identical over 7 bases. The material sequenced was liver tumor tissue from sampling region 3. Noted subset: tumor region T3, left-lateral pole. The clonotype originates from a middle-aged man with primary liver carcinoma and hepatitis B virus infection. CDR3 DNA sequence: TGCGCCCGCAGCTTGAGGGGGCTGGCAGGAGATACGCAGTATTTT. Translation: CARSLRGLAGDTQYF. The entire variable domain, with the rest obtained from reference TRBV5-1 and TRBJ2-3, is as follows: KAGVTQTPRYLIKTRGQQVTLSCSPISGHRSVSWYQQTPGQGLQFLFEYFSETQRNKGNFPGRFSGRQFSNSRSEMNVSTLELGDSALYLCARSLRGLAGDTQYFGPGTRLTVL.